A selection of T cell receptor beta chains follows, all from one sample in a study of blood T cells in healthy people across ages. TCRdb analysed the 5' RACE reads with MiXCR anew, one entry per CDR3 protein. Here the sample spans hundreds of thousands of distinct CDR3 sequences, 55% to 70% being singletons. The sample was blood. The receptors were gathered from a young man in good health. CDR3s include the opening cysteine and the closing phenylalanine or tryptophan. The D gene is left open where the match is weak. Clone size, where shown, is once, few, many, or a class for clones that have expanded.

V,J,D,size,CDR3,DNA
TRBV7-9,TRBJ2-5,.,.,CASSLYMRIDYNEQYF,TGTGCCAGCAGCTTATATATGAGGATAGACTACAATGAGCAGTACTTC
TRBV3-1,TRBJ2-7,.,.,CASSGVTYEQYF,TGTGCCAGCAGTGGAGTTACCTACGAGCAGTACTTC
TRBV7-2,TRBJ1-1,.,.,CASSLEGRGNTEAFF,TGTGCCAGCAGCTTAGAGGGAAGGGGGAACACTGAAGCTTTCTTT
TRBV20-1,TRBJ1-5,TRBD1,.,CSASYTRGGHQPQHF,TGCAGTGCGAGTTACACCCGAGGGGGCCATCAGCCCCAGCATTTT
TRBV29-1,TRBJ1-1,.,.,CSVLDSLNTEAFF,TGCAGCGTGCTGGACAGTCTTAACACTGAAGCTTTCTTT
TRBV4-2,TRBJ2-3,.,few,CASSRNLAMSTDTQYF,TGTGCCAGCAGCCGTAATCTAGCGATGAGCACAGATACGCAGTATTTT
TRBV9,TRBJ2-1,TRBD2,.,CASSVADGGRPYNEQFF,TGTGCCAGCAGCGTAGCAGATGGCGGGAGACCCTACAATGAGCAGTTCTTC
TRBV11-2,TRBJ1-2,.,.,CASSLRQPGTEDYGYTF,TGTGCCAGCAGCTTACGACAACCCGGGACTGAAGACTATGGCTACACCTTC
TRBV27,TRBJ2-1,TRBD2,.,CASSLFGLAVNEQFF,TGTGCCAGCAGTTTATTCGGACTAGCGGTCAATGAGCAGTTCTTC
TRBV5-7,TRBJ2-3,.,.,CASSRSIFQGKADTQYF,TGTGCCAGCAGCCGCTCAATTTTCCAGGGGAAAGCAGATACGCAGTATTTT
TRBV28,TRBJ1-2,.,.,CASTTSGGAAPYGYTF,TGTGCCAGCACCACCTCCGGGGGGGCGGCCCCCTATGGCTACACCTTC
TRBV6-2/TRBV6-3,TRBJ2-5,.,once,CASSYGERTQYF,TGTGCCAGCAGTTACGGGGAGAGGACCCAGTACTTC
TRBV6-5,TRBJ1-4,.,few,CASSYSPNLVQTLFF,TGTGCCAGCAGTTACTCACCTAATCTAGTACAGACACTGTTTTTT
TRBV7-2,TRBJ1-4,.,.,CASSRQAATNEKLFF,TGTGCCAGCAGTCGTCAGGCAGCAACTAATGAAAAACTGTTTTTT
TRBV12-3/TRBV12-4,TRBJ2-1,.,.,CASRNGTVEQFF,TGTGCCAGCAGAAATGGGACGGTAGAGCAGTTCTTC
TRBV28,TRBJ2-7,.,few,CASSWNYEQYF,TGTGCCAGCAGCTGGAACTACGAGCAGTACTTC
TRBV7-2,TRBJ2-7,TRBD2,.,CASSHSAASGSSYEQYF,TGTGCCAGCAGCCATTCTGCCGCTAGCGGAAGCTCCTACGAGCAGTACTTC
TRBV7-2,TRBJ2-1,TRBD2,few,CASSLLSSSGRVWEQFF,TGTGCCAGCAGCCTCCTAAGTAGTAGCGGGAGGGTCTGGGAGCAGTTCTTC
TRBV6-2/TRBV6-3,TRBJ2-2,.,.,CASSYRLETGELFF,TGTGCCAGCAGTTACCGGCTAGAGACCGGGGAGCTGTTTTTT
TRBV29-1,TRBJ2-1,.,many,CSVSKGLVDEQFF,TGCAGCGTCTCAAAGGGGTTGGTTGATGAGCAGTTCTTC
TRBV2,TRBJ1-5,.,.,CASSGVGGNQPQHF,TGTGCCAGCAGTGGGGTAGGGGGGAATCAGCCCCAGCATTTT
TRBV5-6,TRBJ2-7,.,.,CASIRNLGYEQYF,TGTGCCAGCATCAGGAATCTCGGCTACGAGCAGTACTTC
TRBV7-6,TRBJ1-1,.,many,CASSLEETNTEAFF,TGTGCCAGCAGCTTAGAGGAAACAAACACTGAAGCTTTCTTT
TRBV20-1,TRBJ2-1,TRBD2,.,CSAQRPLAGDNEQFF,TGCAGTGCTCAGCGACCGCTAGCGGGGGACAATGAGCAGTTCTTC
TRBV24-1,TRBJ2-1,.,.,CATSDTTGGGGNEQFF,TGTGCCACCAGTGACACTACAGGGGGAGGGGGCAATGAGCAGTTCTTC
TRBV20-1,TRBJ2-1,TRBD2,.,CSAFIPPGLAGVNEQFF,TGCAGTGCTTTTATTCCACCGGGACTAGCGGGGGTCAATGAGCAGTTCTTC
TRBV7-2,TRBJ1-1,.,.,CASFRTENTEAFF,TGTGCCAGCTTTAGAACAGAGAACACTGAAGCTTTCTTT
TRBV20-1,TRBJ1-2,TRBD1,.,CSARDGGQGTGYTF,TGCAGTGCTAGAGATGGGGGACAGGGTACAGGCTACACCTTC
TRBV10-3,TRBJ2-3,.,.,CAISEGTTYTDTQYF,TGTGCCATCAGTGAGGGTACTACCTACACAGATACGCAGTATTTT
TRBV10-3,TRBJ2-1,.,few,CAISEFLAADNEQFF,TGTGCCATCAGTGAGTTCTTGGCAGCCGACAATGAGCAGTTCTTC
TRBV6-6,TRBJ2-1,TRBD2,.,CAGSYKGLAGYNEQFF,TGTGCCGGCAGTTACAAGGGACTAGCGGGGTACAATGAGCAGTTCTTC
TRBV7-2,TRBJ1-6,TRBD1,.,CASRTNIPGQALNSPLHF,TGTGCCAGCAGGACCAATATACCGGGACAGGCCCTTAATTCACCCCTCCACTTT
TRBV20-1,TRBJ2-3,.,.,CSARDLRNYGTTDTQYF,TGCAGTGCTAGAGATCTTAGGAACTATGGGACGACAGATACGCAGTATTTT
TRBV7-8,TRBJ2-1,TRBD2,.,CASTSGGRSSYNEQFF,TGTGCCAGCACGAGCGGGGGGCGTAGCTCCTACAATGAGCAGTTCTTC
TRBV6-6,TRBJ2-5,.,.,CASSPRGDPWGEQYF,TGTGCCAGCAGTCCGCGAGGAGACCCCTGGGGGGAGCAGTACTTC
TRBV29-1,TRBJ2-7,TRBD1,.,CSPPRDRYYEQYF,TGCAGCCCTCCCCGGGACAGGTACTACGAGCAGTACTTC
TRBV20-1,TRBJ2-7,TRBD2,.,CRLKREGLYEQYF,TGCAGACTCAAGCGGGAGGGCCTCTACGAGCAGTACTTC
TRBV21-1,TRBJ2-3,.,.,CASSKYFVEALDTQYF,TGTGCCAGCAGTAAGTATTTCGTGGAGGCCTTAGATACGCAGTATTTT
TRBV7-2,TRBJ2-7,.,.,CASSPGRFYEQYF,TGTGCCAGCAGCCCGGGACGCTTTTACGAGCAGTACTTC
TRBV11-2,TRBJ2-1,.,few,CASSSWTQPQSEQFF,TGTGCCAGCAGCTCCTGGACCCAACCCCAGAGTGAGCAGTTCTTC
TRBV6-2/TRBV6-3,TRBJ2-7,.,few,CASSYVAESSYEQYF,TGTGCCAGCAGTTACGTAGCGGAGAGCTCCTACGAGCAGTACTTC
TRBV25-1,TRBJ1-1,TRBD1,.,CASSANGGTGRNTEAFF,TGTGCCAGCAGTGCAAATGGGGGGACAGGGAGAAACACTGAAGCTTTCTTT